This T cell receptor beta chain was obtained from a study of T cells in Graves' hyperthyroidism and ophthalmopathy. CDR3 size: 11 residues. V gave up 7 bases and J gave up 5 bases, with 6 bases separating them. Germline V lookup: CDR1 MDHEN, CDR2 SYDVKM. This clonotype was recorded a few times. Its antigen remains unidentified. RNA transcripts provided the source from which TCR beta CDR3 regions were amplified. First-round RT-PCR with HTBI primers amplified the TCR CDR3 region. TCRdb re-derived calls from the multiplex PCR reads in MiXCR, one entry per CDR3 protein. The sample has 500,000 to 650,000 distinct CDR3 sequences; about 14% are singletons. Notes on the study in general: Clonotypes that were expanded in thyroid above 0.001 mostly appeared in blood too.

This TCR derives from a woman between 50 and 59 years old with Graves' ophthalmopathy. The rearrangement joins TRBV28 to TRBJ2-1; D unresolved. The sequenced sample consisted of blood. CDR3 nucleotides: TGTGCCAGCAAAATGAACAATGAGCAGTTCTTC. It codes for CASKMNNEQFF.